The 32 T cell receptor beta chains below all came from one sample that was sequenced in a study of blood T cells in healthy people across ages. Sample-barcoded 5' priming and a J-beta primer mix drove a second PCR of roughly 6 to 12 cycles. TCRdb ran MiXCR on the 5' RACE reads and lists one entry per CDR3 protein. The sample carries approximately 580,000 distinct CDR3 sequences, around 24% recorded once. This sample was shared with a second study, whose subject was T cells of mothers and their children.

Sequenced input: blood. The receptors were sampled from a boy aged 5-17 years in good health.

This clonotype appeared a few times. The chain uses TRBV4-3 and TRBJ2-5; no definite D call. The DNA matches TRBJ2-1 better at its end, which makes the J call doubtful. The CDR3 totals 13 residues. Germline V gene data show CDR1 as LGHNA and CDR2 as YSLEER. The CDR3 sequence: CASSRGRVNEQFF. The DNA of the CDR3 is TGCGCCAGCAGCCGTGGGCGCGTCAATGAGCAGTTCTTC.

The genes are TRBV10-2 and TRBJ2-5; possibly TRBD2 for D (6 bases). The CDR3 spans 13 residues. CDR1 and CDR2 (germline): WSHSY, SAAADI. V was clipped by 8 bases and J by 2 bases, with 12 bases between them. CDR3 nucleotides: TGCGCCAGCGCGGAGGGGCCACAAGAGACCCAGTACTTC. This codes for CASAEGPQETQYF.

This clonotype was picked up a small number of times. The genes are TRBV4-1 and TRBJ1-5; D gene ambiguous. This CDR3 region has 15 residues. In germline, CDR1 is MGHRA, CDR2 YSYEKL. The V gene lost 2 bases and the J gene lost 0 bases, with 8 bases spanning the gap. The CDR3 is CASSQKDTSNQPQHF. The CDR3 bases are TGCGCCAGCAGCCAAAAAGATACTAGCAATCAGCCCCAGCATTTT.

Turning to this clonotype: Since no conserved phenylalanine or tryptophan closes the CDR3, a read error is the likely cause. The chain links TRBV7-2 to TRBJ1-2; D ambiguous. This CDR3 has 14 amino acids. Germline V gives CDR1 SGHTA, CDR2 FQGNSA. Trimming took off 1 base at V and 7 bases at J, with 13 bases between the two ends. This CDR3 reads CASSLVYGEAGYTL. CDR3 in DNA: TGTGCCAGCAGCTTAGTATACGGGGAGGCTGGCTACACCCTC.

The chain has TRBV5-1 and TRBJ2-5, with TRBD2 identical over 9 bases. J lost 2 bases, V lost 0 bases, and 5 bases had no gene match. Looked up from germline, CDR1 is SGHRS and CDR2 is YFSETQ. The CDR3 is made up of 16 amino acids. This CDR3 is CASSLALSGGQETQYF. DNA for the CDR3: TGCGCCAGCAGCTTGGCCCTCAGCGGGGGGCAAGAGACCCAGTACTTC. The variable domain in full, completed from reference TRBV5-1 and TRBJ2-5, reads KAGVTQTPRYLIKTRGQQVTLSCSPISGHRSVSWYQQTPGQGLQFLFEYFSETQRNKGNFPGRFSGRQFSNSRSEMNVSTLELGDSALYLCASSLALSGGQETQYFGPGTRLLVL.

This clonotype was recorded a few times. The chain couples TRBV12-3 or TRBV12-4 to TRBJ2-5; D remains unclear. The end of the DNA is better explained by TRBJ2-1, so the J call may be wrong. The CDR3 spans 13 residues. CDR3 nucleotides: TGTGCCAGCAGTTTAGTCTCAATCAATGAGCAGTTCTTC. Protein sequence: CASSLVSINEQFF.

This chain links TRBV27 with TRBJ2-1; 8 nucleotides align to TRBD1. With the DNA end fitting TRBJ2-7 better, the J assignment may be wrong. The germline V gene has CDR1 MNHEY and CDR2 SMNVEV (reference sequence). The CDR3 spans 14 residues. CDR3 DNA: TGTGCCAGCAGGTTGACAGGGGTCGCCTACGAGCAGTACTTC. It translates to CASRLTGVAYEQYF.

The table lists this clonotype with a few counts. V and J are TRBV29-1 and TRBJ2-1, with 10 bases that match TRBD1. CDR3 length: 12 residues. V shed 5 bases and J 14 bases; nucleotides not matched to a gene: 9. Germline assignment: CDR1 SQVTM and CDR2 ANQGSEA. The CDR3 sequence: CSVPGTGAGEFF. The CDR3 DNA reads as TGCAGCGTTCCCGGGACAGGGGCAGGGGAGTTCTTC.

This clonotype came up a few times. V is TRBV24-1 and J is TRBJ2-7; D call uncertain. The CDR3 covers 11 residues. Trimming removed 1 base from V and 7 bases from J, with 4 bases in between. CDR1 and CDR2 (germline): KGHDR, SFDVKD. Written as DNA, the CDR3 is TGTGCCACCAGTGATTTCGGGGAGCAGTACTTC. Protein product: CATSDFGEQYF.

In its sample, this clonotype was seen many times. The V call is TRBV7-2, the J call TRBJ1-1; D uncertain. This CDR3 has 13 residues. In germline, CDR1 is SGHTA, CDR2 FQGNSA. The germline V and J ends were trimmed by 5 bases and 0 bases, with 7 bases remaining between them. CDR3 DNA sequence: TGTGCCAGCAGCGCCGTGTTGAACACTGAAGCTTTCTTT. Its translation: CASSAVLNTEAFF.

This clonotype was detected a few times. V is TRBV4-1 and J is TRBJ1-2; D is unclear. The CDR3 has 15 amino acids. The V end was cut by 0 bases, the J end by 4 bases, with 12 bases between. Germline CDR1 and CDR2: MGHRA and YSYEKL. The CDR3: CASSQENPRTYGYTF. The DNA of the CDR3 is TGCGCCAGCAGCCAAGAAAATCCCAGGACCTATGGCTACACCTTC.

This chain connects TRBV2 to TRBJ1-4; tentative D call: TRBD1 (5 bases). Per the germline V gene, CDR1 is SNHLY and CDR2 is FYNNEI. V gave up 1 base and J gave up 6 bases, with 12 bases separating them. The CDR3 has 15 residues. In DNA form, the CDR3 reads TGTGCCAGCAGTGAAGGCAGGGCGATGGATGAAAAACTGTTTTTT. Translated: CASSEGRAMDEKLFF.

This clonotype was found a few times. The V gene is TRBV6-2 or TRBV6-3, the J gene TRBJ2-2, with D tentatively TRBD2 (7 bases). Trimming stripped 2 bases from V and 1 base from J, with 17 bases between. CDR3 length: 18 residues. Germline V gives CDR1 MNHEY, CDR2 SVGEGT. This chain's CDR3 is CASSYVRGRGWNTGELFF. CDR3 coding DNA: TGTGCCAGCAGTTACGTGCGGGGGCGCGGGTGGAACACCGGGGAGCTGTTTTTT.

There are a few counts of this clonotype. This rearrangement joins TRBV4-1 to TRBJ2-5, with 7 nucleotides matching TRBD1. The DNA end is a closer match to TRBJ2-1, so the J assignment may be wrong. Looked up from germline, CDR1 is MGHRA and CDR2 is YSYEKL. This CDR3 comprises 14 residues. This chain's CDR3 is CASSQATGANEQFF. The DNA for the CDR3 is TGCGCCAGCAGCCAAGCAACAGGGGCGAATGAGCAGTTCTTC.

The V gene is TRBV5-1, the J gene TRBJ2-3; 7 nucleotides match TRBD1. Germline V lookup: CDR1 SGHRS, CDR2 YFSETQ. After removal of 4 bases from V and 2 bases from J, the junction contained 4 bases not matched to a gene. CDR3 length: 14 amino acids. CDR3 nucleotide sequence: TGCGCCAGCAGCGAAGGGGGCACCACAGATACGCAGTATTTT. Its protein is CASSEGGTTDTQYF.

This clonotype appeared a few times. J is TRBJ1-1 and V is TRBV5-5, with D unclear. This CDR3 region has 15 residues. The V and J ends lost 0 bases and 1 base respectively, with 10 bases between them. Germline V gene data show CDR1 as SGHKS and CDR2 as YYEKEE (reference sequence). The CDR3 DNA sequence: TGTGCCAGCAGCTTGGTTCACGGACCGAACACTGAAGCTTTCTTT. Amino acids: CASSLVHGPNTEAFF.

This clonotype was detected only a few times. The rearrangement joins TRBV20-1 to TRBJ2-4, with D possibly matching TRBD2 (5 bases). From germline, CDR1 is DFQATT and CDR2 SNEGSKA (reference sequence). This CDR3 comprises 13 residues. V was shortened by 6 bases and J by 4 bases, with 13 bases between the two germline ends. The CDR3: CSAPEGLKNIQYF. The CDR3 DNA reads as TGCAGTGCCCCCGAAGGACTTAAAAACATTCAGTACTTC.

In the case of this clonotype: One end of the junction does not line up with germline, which may come from a read error. The V gene is TRBV7-6, the J gene TRBJ2-3; 10 positions match TRBD2. The CDR3 totals 17 residues. CDR1 SGHVS and CDR2 FNYEAQ come from the germline V gene. CDR3 in DNA: TGTGCCAGCAGCCCCGGACTAGCGGTGATGGACACAGGTACGCAGTATTTT. Its translation: CASSPGLAVMDTGTQYF.

At least ten counts were recorded for this clonotype. The chain couples TRBV7-9 to TRBJ2-1; 9 bases are shared with TRBD2. This CDR3 contains 15 residues. The germline gives CDR1 SEHNR, CDR2 FQNEAQ (reference sequence). V dropped 1 base and J dropped 7; count of bases not matched to a gene: 5. As DNA, the CDR3 is TGTGCCAGCAGCTTAGGGGCTAGCGGGAATAATGAGCAGTTCTTC. It yields the protein CASSLGASGNNEQFF.

This sequence joins TRBV7-9 and TRBJ2-5; 9 bases line up with TRBD1. The tail of the sequence fits TRBJ2-7 better, so the J call may be wrong. The V gene's germline CDR1 is SEHNR and CDR2 FQNEAQ (reference sequence). This CDR3 contains 16 residues. The CDR3 spells CASSSSGTGFTYEQYF. CDR3 nucleotide sequence: TGTGCCAGCAGCTCCTCCGGGACAGGGTTCACCTACGAGCAGTACTTC.

The rearrangement uses TRBV5-1 and TRBJ1-1, with TRBD1 matching over 8 bases. The CDR3 consists of 15 residues. The J segment lost 4 bases and the V segment lost 3 bases, leaving 8 bases of the junction unmatched. CDR1 and CDR2 from the germline V gene are SGHRS and YFSETQ. The CDR3 DNA reads as TGCGCCAGCAGCTACCGGACAGGGAGGGTCACTGAAGCTTTCTTT. Translation: CASSYRTGRVTEAFF.

In its sample, this clonotype was seen a few times. V gene TRBV20-1 combines with J gene TRBJ2-1, with 8 bases fitting TRBD2. J was trimmed by 7 bases and V by 0 bases; bases with no gene match: 5. This CDR3 contains 14 residues. Germline CDR1 DFQATT, CDR2 SNEGSKA (reference sequence). CDR3 bases: TGCAGTGCTAGAGATGGGACTAGAGGTAATGAGCAGTTCTTC. Amino acid sequence: CSARDGTRGNEQFF.

This clonotype has just one count. V and J are TRBV9 and TRBJ2-7; D perhaps matches TRBD2 (6 bases). The germline V gene encodes CDR1 SGDLS and CDR2 YYNGEE. The CDR3 consists of 18 residues. Trimming took off 0 bases at V and 1 base at J, with 20 bases between the two ends. The CDR3 spells CASSVGGGTAGRSYEQYF. DNA for the CDR3: TGTGCCAGCAGCGTAGGAGGAGGGACCGCGGGTAGGTCCTACGAGCAGTACTTC.

The chain recombines TRBV7-8 with TRBJ2-2, with 9 nucleotides matching TRBD2. Germline assignment: CDR1 SGHVS and CDR2 FQNEAQ. Trimming at V came to 1 base and at J to 4 bases, leaving 13 bases not matched to a gene. This CDR3 is 19 amino acids long. CDR3 DNA: TGTGCCAGCAGCTTAGGGGCGGGGGGGCCTCGCGCGTCCACCGGGGAGCTGTTTTTT. Encoded protein: CASSLGAGGPRASTGELFF.

This clonotype occurred many times. This chain connects TRBV4-1 to TRBJ2-5; D ambiguous. The germline gives CDR1 MGHRA, CDR2 YSYEKL. V was pared by 1 base and J by 4 bases, with 7 bases between. The CDR3 is made up of 13 amino acids. The CDR3 loop is CASSQGRLETQYF. In DNA, the CDR3 is TGCGCCAGCAGCCAAGGACGTTTAGAGACCCAGTACTTC.

The chain uses TRBV27 and TRBJ2-1; D ambiguous. Between the trimmed V and J ends, which lost 6 bases and 6 bases, there was a span of 21 bases. The CDR3 extends over 16 amino acids. In germline, CDR1 is MNHEY, CDR2 SMNVEV (reference sequence). CDR3 in amino acids: CASSLTQSPLSNEQFF. The CDR3 coding sequence is TGTGCCAGCAGCCTTACACAGTCCCCCCTTTCCAATGAGCAGTTCTTC.

The chain carries TRBV11-2 and TRBJ2-3; D may be TRBD2 (6 bases). Looked up from germline, CDR1 is SGHAT and CDR2 is FQNNGV. The CDR3 consists of 14 residues. Trimming left V 8 bases short and J 1 base short, with 13 bases between. The CDR3 reads CASVPKRGTDTQYF. The CDR3 nucleotides read TGTGCCAGCGTACCCAAGCGGGGCACAGATACGCAGTATTTT.

The genes are TRBV20-1 and TRBJ2-1, with 7 bases lining up with TRBD2. CDR3 length equals 13 residues. V lost 5 bases and J lost 6; bases outside the gene matches: 7. The germline V gene has CDR1 DFQATT and CDR2 SNEGSKA (reference sequence). CDR3: CSASWTSRNEQFF. CDR3 nucleotide sequence: TGCAGTGCTTCCTGGACTAGTCGCAATGAGCAGTTCTTC.

Details on this clonotype: The junction shows a germline mismatch at one end, possibly a read error. The chain uses TRBV9 and TRBJ2-4, with 7 bases aligning to TRBD1. This CDR3 is built from 15 residues. The V gene's germline CDR1 is SGDLS and CDR2 YYNGEE. The CDR3 loop reads CAGSVTGASKNIQYF. CDR3 coding DNA: TGTGCCGGCAGCGTCACAGGGGCGAGCAAAAACATTCAGTACTTC.

This clonotype was seen only a few times. This chain connects TRBV5-1 to TRBJ2-7; 9 nucleotides line up with TRBD1. Unmatched junction bases numbered 8, after V lost 4 bases and J lost 3 bases. From germline, CDR1 is SGHRS and CDR2 YFSETQ. The CDR3 has 15 amino acids. The CDR3 DNA reads TGCGCCAGCAGCCTCGGGACAGGGACAATCTACGAGCAGTACTTC. This sequence encodes CASSLGTGTIYEQYF.

This clonotype was seen many times. This chain joins TRBV7-9 and TRBJ2-5; TRBD2 aligns across 8 bases. The CDR3 runs 17 residues. Germline trimming cut 4 bases from V and 5 bases from J; bases unmatched to any gene: 15. Germline lookup yields CDR1 SEHNR and CDR2 FQNEAQ (reference sequence). CDR3 DNA sequence: TGTGCCAGCAGCTGGAGGACTAGCAAGGGTTTAGGGGAGACCCAGTACTTC. It is translated as CASSWRTSKGLGETQYF.

The rearrangement links TRBV6-2 or TRBV6-3 to TRBJ2-7; D is possibly TRBD1 or TRBD2 (5 bases each). Trimming stripped 4 bases from V and 0 bases from J, with 10 bases between. The CDR3 loop spans 14 amino acids. Per the germline V gene, CDR1 is MNHEY and CDR2 is SVGEGT. The CDR3, as DNA: TGTGCCAGCAGTTCTCCCGGGACCTCCTACGAGCAGTACTTC. Its protein product is CASSSPGTSYEQYF.